The rows below give T cell receptor beta chains drawn from one sample of a study of glioma-infiltrating T cells. In TCRdb, the multiplex PCR reads were re-called with MiXCR into one record per CDR3 protein. The sample contains tens of thousands of distinct CDR3 sequences, 20% to 25% of which appear only once. The sequenced sample consisted of glioma tissue, nonneoplastic brain tissue, or PBMCs (not recorded which). The receptors derive from a human donor with low-grade glioma or glioblastoma, undergoing nonglioma brain surgery, or in good health (not recorded which). The CDR3 runs from the conserved cysteine through the conserved F or W. D genes are given only for firm matches. Clone size is not always given. Where it is, it says once, few, many or a class for expanded clones.

v_gene	d_gene	j_gene	abundance	CDR3nt	CDR3aa
TRBV6-6	NA	TRBJ2-5	many	TGTGCCAGCAGTTACTCAGGAGAGACCCAGTACTTC	CASSYSGETQYF
TRBV2	NA	TRBJ2-3	many	TGTGCCAGCAGTGGGGAACCCACAGATACGCAGTATTTT	CASSGEPTDTQYF
TRBV6-5	NA	TRBJ2-1	many	TGTGCCAGCAGTTACTCGAGGCAGAGCTCCTACAATGAGCAGTTCTTC	CASSYSRQSSYNEQFF
TRBV3-1	TRBD2	TRBJ2-6	NA	TGTGCCAGCAGCCAAGAAGGGAGGGCTGGGGCCAACGTCCTGACTTTC	CASSQEGRAGANVLTF
TRBV10-3	NA	TRBJ2-3	many	TGTGCCATCAGTGAATTAGCGGCAGATACGCAGTATTTT	CAISELAADTQYF
TRBV29-1	TRBD2	TRBJ2-7	few	TGCAGCGTTGTGGTTAGCGGGAGGCCCTCCTACGAGCAGTACTTC	CSVVVSGRPSYEQYF
TRBV2	NA	TRBJ1-4	many	TGTGCCAGCAGCAGACAGGCTAATGAAAAACTGTTTTTT	CASSRQANEKLFF
TRBV7-8	TRBD2	TRBJ2-3	many	TGTGCCAGCAGCTTAGGCGGGGCGGGAGGACGCACAGATACGCAGTATTTT	CASSLGGAGGRTDTQYF
TRBV19	NA	TRBJ2-1	many	TGTGCCAGTAGCCTCTTAGGGGGGGCGGGGAATGAGCAGTTCTTC	CASSLLGGAGNEQFF
TRBV2	NA	TRBJ2-5	many	TGTGCCAGCAGTGGGGAGCGGGCGACGGTGGAGACCCAGTACTTC	CASSGERATVETQYF
TRBV6-2/TRBV6-3	TRBD2	TRBJ2-1	many	TGTGCCAGCAGTTACTCTAGCGGGAAATACAATGAGCAGTTCTTC	CASSYSSGKYNEQFF
TRBV7-6	NA	TRBJ1-5	many	TGTGCCAGCAGCTTAAAAGAGGGGATTCAGCCCCAGCATTTT	CASSLKEGIQPQHF
TRBV19	NA	TRBJ1-1	few	TGTGCCAGTAGTATTAGCGGGTCCGGACGGGGGAACACTGAAGCTTTCTTT	CASSISGSGRGNTEAFF
TRBV12-3/TRBV12-4	NA	TRBJ1-5	NA	TGTGCCAGCAGACCCGACCGGCGGGGTCAGCCCCAGCATTTT	CASRPDRRGQPQHF
TRBV19	TRBD1	TRBJ2-7	NA	TGTGCCAGCAGCTACACCGGGACAGGTTACGAGCAGTACTTC	CASSYTGTGYEQYF
TRBV5-4	TRBD1	TRBJ1-2	few	TGTGCCAGCAGCCTCGACAGGGGGATGGGTGGCTACACCTTC	CASSLDRGMGGYTF
TRBV6-1	NA	TRBJ2-7	NA	TGTGTCAGCAGTGAACCTCGTGGCGAGCAGTACTTC	CVSSEPRGEQYF
TRBV6-2/TRBV6-3	TRBD2	TRBJ2-1	many	TGTGCCAGCAGCCCCGGGACTAGCGAGTTCTTC	CASSPGTSEFF
TRBV6-1	TRBD1	TRBJ1-1	many	TGTGCCAGCAGCACAGTACTTGGGACAGATCATAGTGAAGCTTTCTTT	CASSTVLGTDHSEAFF
TRBV3-1	NA	TRBJ2-3	few	TGTGCCAGCAGCCTCGACAGGTCCGGGTCAGATACGCAGTATTTT	CASSLDRSGSDTQYF
TRBV3-1	NA	TRBJ1-1	many	TGTGCCAGCAGGTCCGGGTCGACCAAAGCTTTCTTT	CASRSGSTKAFF
TRBV29-1	NA	TRBJ1-1	NA	TGCAGCGTTCAAGTCTCCTGGAGGGGCACTGAAGCTTTCTTT	CSVQVSWRGTEAFF
TRBV7-9	TRBD2	TRBJ2-1	many	TGTGCCAGCAGCTTAGGAGCGGGGGGGATGTCCTACAATGAGCAGTTCTTC	CASSLGAGGMSYNEQFF
TRBV28	TRBD2	TRBJ2-4	many	TGTGCCAGCAGCCCCTATGGGTTGTCGCGGGAGTTCAGCATTCAGTACTTC	CASSPYGLSREFSIQYF
TRBV4-2	NA	TRBJ2-3	many	TGTGCCAGCAGCCAAGGAGGGACAGCGGGAGCGTTAGATACGCAGTATTTT	CASSQGGTAGALDTQYF
TRBV18	NA	TRBJ2-1	many	TGTGCCAGCTCACCCGACAATGAGCAGTTCTTC	CASSPDNEQFF
TRBV24-1	TRBD1	TRBJ1-5	many	TGTGCCACCAGTCCGATCGATCCGGACAGGTTGAATCAGCCCCAGCATTTT	CATSPIDPDRLNQPQHF
TRBV20-1	NA	TRBJ2-7	many	TGCAGTGCTAGTCCAACGGTTAAAGACTACGAGCAGTACTTC	CSASPTVKDYEQYF
TRBV4-1	TRBD1	TRBJ1-1	many	TGCGCCAGCAGCCAACGACAGGGTAAAGCTTTCTTT	CASSQRQGKAFF
TRBV20-1	TRBD2	TRBJ2-3	NA	TGCAGTGCTTACCCCGGGACTAGCGGGGGGGTCCCCCGCACAGATACGCAGTATTTT	CSAYPGTSGGVPRTDTQYF
TRBV19	TRBD1	TRBJ2-2	NA	TGTGCCAGCAGACCGGGACAGGGGGCGAACACCGGGGAGCTGTTTTTT	CASRPGQGANTGELFF
TRBV10-3	NA	TRBJ2-3	NA	TGTGCCATCAGTGAGTCGGTTGGTAAGCGGAGCACAGATACGCAGTATTTT	CAISESVGKRSTDTQYF
TRBV3-1	TRBD1	TRBJ1-1	many	TGTGCCAGCAGCCATTCAGGGGGAGCGAACACTGAAGCTTTCTTT	CASSHSGGANTEAFF